These 14 T cell receptor beta chains were sequenced from one sample in a study of blood T cell repertoires in COVID-19 (dated by TCRdb to 2019 to 2021). The library relied on the immunoSEQ multiplex PCR assay. As stored in TCRdb, this immuneACCESS dataset retains in-frame rearrangements with V and J assigned. A fraction of the clones does not appear; measured against another copy, unresolved V genes explain less than half of the discrepancy, and the remainder lacks a known reason. For this sample there are roughly 200,000 clones; about 78% appear just once. Roughly 8.7% of the sample lies in the top ten. Material: peripheral blood. The receptors were sampled from a woman between 45 and 65 years old with active or convalescent COVID-19.

CDR3 coding DNA: TGCAGCGTCGTGATAGCGGGAGGGGATACGCAGTATTTT. This codes for CSVVIAGGDTQYF. The chain couples TRBV29-1 to TRBJ2-3; TRBD2 aligns across 11 bases. This CDR3 spans 13 amino acids. CDR1 SQVTM and CDR2 ANQGSEA come from the germline V gene. V was pared by 6 bases and J by 6 bases, with 5 bases of the junction left unmatched.

The rearrangement links TRBV5-6 to TRBJ2-3, with TRBD1 as a possible D gene (6 bases). This CDR3 comprises 16 residues. The germline gives CDR1 SGHDT, CDR2 YYEEEE. Trimming took 4 bases from V and 1 from J, leaving 16 bases between them. The DNA for the CDR3 is TGTGCCAGCAGCGGGGAGACAGGATACCGCACAGATACGCAGTATTTT. Amino acid sequence: CASSGETGYRTDTQYF. The variable domain in full, completed from reference TRBV5-6 and TRBJ2-3, reads DAGVTQSPTHLIKTRGQQVTLRCSPKSGHDTVSWYQQALGQGPQFIFQYYEEEERQRGNFPDRFSGHQFPNYSSELNVNALLLGDSALYLCASSGETGYRTDTQYFGPGTRLTVL.

This clone is a singleton in its sample. J is TRBJ2-3 and V is TRBV30; 12 bases fit TRBD2. Germline V gene sequence: CDR1 GTSNPN, CDR2 SVGIG (reference sequence). The CDR3 runs 15 residues. V lost 4 bases and J lost 3; bases outside the gene matches: 5. CDR3: CAWTSGRAVTDTQYF. The CDR3 DNA is TGTGCCTGGACTAGCGGGAGGGCCGTAACAGATACGCAGTATTTT.

At least ten counts were recorded for this clone. This rearrangement joins TRBV29-1 to TRBJ2-7; D is possibly TRBD1 (5 bases). V lost 4 bases and J lost 4, with 17 bases in between. From germline, CDR1 is SQVTM and CDR2 ANQGSEA. The CDR3 length is 14 residues. The CDR3 sequence is CSVAGWGRGYEQYF. The CDR3, as DNA: TGCAGCGTTGCAGGGTGGGGAAGGGGATACGAGCAGTACTTC.

The CDR3, as DNA: TGTGCCAGCAATAACAGGGTGGAAGACTATGGCTACACCTTC. It translates to CASNNRVEDYGYTF. The chain employs TRBV21-1 and TRBJ1-2; the table's D call of TRBD1 was not tested on the DNA. TRBV21-1 is tagged as a pseudogene. The CDR3 is 14 residues long.

V gene TRBV7-3 combines with J gene TRBJ2-7; TRBD2 agrees at 10 bases. The length of the CDR3 is 13 residues. Trimming at V came to 6 bases and at J to 3 bases, leaving 2 bases not matched to a gene. CDR1 and CDR2 (germline): SGHTA, FQGTGA. The chain's CDR3 is CASSLAGDYEQYF. In nucleotides, the CDR3 is TGTGCCAGCAGTCTAGCGGGGGACTACGAGCAGTACTTC.

The J gene is TRBJ2-1, the V gene TRBV4-2, with 10 bases identical to TRBD2. V shed 5 bases, J shed 9 bases, and the junction held 13 bases outside the gene matches. The CDR3 runs 16 residues. The germline V gene has CDR1 LGHNA and CDR2 YNFKEQ. The CDR3 sequence: CASSEGIAGGSGEQFF. The CDR3 DNA is TGTGCCAGCAGCGAAGGGATAGCGGGAGGAAGCGGTGAGCAGTTCTTC.

This sequence joins TRBV4-2 and TRBJ2-2; tentative D call: TRBD2 (5 bases). V was clipped by 4 bases and J by 2 bases, with 11 bases between them. Looked up from germline, CDR1 is LGHNA and CDR2 is YNFKEQ. CDR3 length equals 15 residues. This CDR3 reads CASSPPRDNTGELFF. CDR3 DNA sequence: TGTGCCAGCAGCCCCCCACGGGATAACACCGGGGAGCTGTTTTTT.

This clone was observed a few times. The chain employs TRBV6-2 or TRBV6-3 and TRBJ1-5; possibly TRBD1 for D (5 bases). The CDR3 extends over 18 amino acids. V was shortened by 0 bases and J by 0 bases, with 15 bases between the two germline ends. CDR1 and CDR2 from the germline V gene are MNHEY and SVGEGT. The CDR3 region has the DNA TGTGCCAGCAGTTACTCGATCAGCAGGGATGGTAGCAATCAGCCCCAGCATTTT. It is translated as CASSYSISRDGSNQPQHF.

The J gene is TRBJ2-7, the V gene TRBV7-2; TRBD2 aligns across 8 bases. The ends lost 7 bases at V and 6 bases at J; junction bases unmatched: 11. The germline CDR1 and CDR2 sequences are SGHTA and FQGNSA. CDR3 length equals 14 residues. The CDR3 DNA follows: TGTGCCAGCAACCCCTTTAGCGGGATAGGCGAGCAGTACTTC. Amino acids: CASNPFSGIGEQYF.

V and J are TRBV14 and TRBJ2-1; 8 positions match TRBD2. Germline CDR1 SGHDN, CDR2 FVKESK. This CDR3 spans 13 amino acids. The junction had 9 bases not matched to a gene; V was cut back by 8 bases and J by 9 bases. The CDR3 region is CASSGTRGGEQFF. CDR3 coding DNA: TGTGCCAGCTCAGGGACTAGGGGAGGTGAGCAGTTCTTC.

The chain is built from TRBV4-2 and TRBJ2-2; TRBD1 matches 7 bases. Losses at the gene ends were 2 bases for V and 7 bases for J; bases not matched to a gene: 10. There are 16 residues in the CDR3. CDR1 is LGHNA and CDR2 is YNFKEQ in the germline V gene. CDR3 bases: TGTGCCAGCAGCCAACAGGTGACAGGGCAGGACGGGGAGCTGTTTTTT. It codes for CASSQQVTGQDGELFF.

V gene TRBV5-5 combines with J gene TRBJ2-1; TRBD1 matches 10 bases. Germline CDR1 reads SGHKS; CDR2 reads YYEKEE (reference sequence). V dropped 4 bases and J dropped 4; count of bases not matched to a gene: 5. The CDR3 loop spans 15 amino acids. The CDR3: CASSGPGQGYNEQFF. In nucleotides, the CDR3 is TGTGCCAGCAGCGGTCCGGGACAGGGGTACAATGAGCAGTTCTTC.

The chain has TRBV6-6 and TRBJ2-5; D gene uncertain. Germline-derived CDR1 and CDR2 are MNHNY and SVGAGI (reference sequence). The CDR3 has 12 amino acids. Deletions cut 2 bases from V and 4 bases from J, with 5 bases between. CDR3 DNA sequence: TGTGCCAGCAGTTACGCGAGAGAGACCCAGTACTTC. This translates into CASSYARETQYF.